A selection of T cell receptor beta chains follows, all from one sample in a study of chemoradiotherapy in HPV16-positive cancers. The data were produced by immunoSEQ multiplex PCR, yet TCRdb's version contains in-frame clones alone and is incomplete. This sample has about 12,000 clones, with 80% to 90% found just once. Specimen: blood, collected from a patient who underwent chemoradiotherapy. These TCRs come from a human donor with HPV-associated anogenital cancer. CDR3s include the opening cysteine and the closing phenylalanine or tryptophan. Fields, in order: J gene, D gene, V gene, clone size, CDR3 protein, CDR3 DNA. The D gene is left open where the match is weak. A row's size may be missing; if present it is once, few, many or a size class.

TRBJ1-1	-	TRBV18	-	CASSPLPNTEAFF	TGTGCCAGCTCACCACTCCCGAACACTGAAGCTTTCTTT
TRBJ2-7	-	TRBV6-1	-	CAIEGGGWRYEQYF	TGTGCCATCGAGGGGGGGGGTTGGCGCTACGAGCAGTACTTC
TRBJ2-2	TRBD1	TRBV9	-	CASSVSRDRNTGELFF	TGTGCCAGCAGCGTAAGCCGGGACAGAAACACCGGGGAGCTGTTTTTT
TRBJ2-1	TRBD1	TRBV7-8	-	CASSLRQGAVNEQFF	TGTGCCAGCAGCTTACGACAGGGGGCCGTCAATGAGCAGTTCTTC
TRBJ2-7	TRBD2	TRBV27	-	CASSLGGTTYEQYF	TGTGCCAGCAGTTTGGGGGGGACGACCTACGAGCAGTACTTC
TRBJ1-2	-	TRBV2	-	CASREQGRYGYTF	TGTGCCAGCAGGGAACAGGGCCGCTATGGCTACACCTTC
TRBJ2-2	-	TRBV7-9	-	CASSWQGLNTGELFF	TGTGCCAGCAGCTGGCAGGGGCTAAACACCGGGGAGCTGTTTTTT
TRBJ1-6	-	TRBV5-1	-	CASSRDNNSPLHF	TGCGCCAGCAGCAGGGATAATAATTCACCCCTCCACTTT
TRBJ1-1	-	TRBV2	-	CASSEDGGGRGAFF	TGTGCCAGCAGTGAAGACGGGGGGGGCAGGGGAGCTTTCTTT
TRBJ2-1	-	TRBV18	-	CASSPQSASSPGGVQFF	TGTGCCAGCTCCCCACAAAGTGCCAGCTCCCCCGGAGGGGTGCAGTTCTTC
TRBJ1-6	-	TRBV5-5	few	CASSVDIRSPLHF	TGTGCCAGCAGCGTGGACATTCGATCACCCCTCCACTTT
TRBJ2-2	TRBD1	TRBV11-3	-	CASSFPLDRVVTGELFF	TGTGCCAGCAGCTTCCCGCTGGACAGGGTGGTCACCGGGGAGCTGTTTTTT
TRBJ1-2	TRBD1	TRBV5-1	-	CASRNPGQGFSNYGYTF	TGCGCCAGCAGAAACCCGGGACAGGGCTTCTCTAACTATGGCTACACCTTC
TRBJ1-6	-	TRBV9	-	CASKGGSYNSPLHF	TGTGCCAGCAAAGGGGGTTCCTATAATTCACCCCTCCACTTT
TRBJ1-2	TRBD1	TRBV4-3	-	CASSQETGAYGYTF	TGCGCCAGCAGCCAAGAGACAGGGGCTTATGGCTACACCTTC
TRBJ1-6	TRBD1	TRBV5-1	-	CASSAFPGQDLRSYNSPLHF	TGCGCCAGCAGCGCGTTTCCGGGACAGGATCTAAGGTCCTATAATTCACCCCTCCACTTT
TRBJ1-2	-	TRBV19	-	CASNTGLYGYTF	TGTGCCAGTAATACAGGACTCTATGGCTACACCTTC
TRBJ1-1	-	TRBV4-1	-	CASSHFRAEAFF	TGCGCCAGCAGCCACTTTCGGGCTGAAGCTTTCTTT
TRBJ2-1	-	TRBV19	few	CASTASTRAHEQFF	TGTGCCAGTACCGCCTCAACCCGCGCCCATGAGCAGTTCTTC
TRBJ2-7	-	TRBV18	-	CASSPRQAQGEGQYF	TGTGCCAGCTCACCACGACAAGCACAGGGTGAGGGGCAGTACTTC
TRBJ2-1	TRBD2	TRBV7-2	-	CASSLSSGGYNEQFF	TGTGCCAGCAGCCTTTCTAGCGGGGGTTACAATGAGCAGTTCTTC
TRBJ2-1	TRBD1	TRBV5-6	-	CASSNRGEQFF	TGTGCCAGCAGCAACAGGGGGGAGCAGTTCTTC
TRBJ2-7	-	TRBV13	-	CASSPRNQASGEQYF	TGTGCCAGCAGCCCGAGGAACCAGGCTTCGGGGGAGCAGTACTTC
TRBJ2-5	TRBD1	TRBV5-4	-	CASSRTGQGARETQYF	TGTGCCAGCAGCCGTACCGGGCAGGGGGCGCGGGAGACCCAGTACTTC
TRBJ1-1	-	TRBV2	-	CASRVGGSLNTEAFF	TGTGCCAGCAGGGTCGGTGGGAGCTTGAACACTGAAGCTTTCTTT
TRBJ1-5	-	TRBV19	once	CASIEDGNQPQHF	TGTGCCAGTATCGAGGATGGCAATCAGCCCCAGCATTTT
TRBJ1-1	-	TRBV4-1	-	CASSQPTERPEAFF	TGCGCCAGCAGCCAACCGACGGAGCGACCTGAAGCTTTCTTT
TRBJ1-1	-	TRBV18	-	CASSPQGSNTEAFF	TGTGCCAGCTCACCACAGGGAAGTAACACTGAAGCTTTCTTT
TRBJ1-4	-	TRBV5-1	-	CASSLALGDEKLFF	TGCGCCAGCAGCTTGGCCTTAGGAGATGAAAAACTGTTTTTT